This T cell receptor beta chain was identified in a study of OX40 agonist ivuxolimab in advanced cancers. This clone was seen just once. This CDR3 has 15 amino acids. Germline V gene lookup returns CDR1 MNHNS and CDR2 SASEGT. Between the trimmed V and J ends, which lost 0 bases and 4 bases, there was a span of 12 bases. This table comes from immunoSEQ multiplex PCR, and its TCRdb copy is limited to in-frame clones, with some not included. Of 3,300 or so clones in the sample, 70% to 75% were seen once. The chain couples TRBV6-1 to TRBJ1-2; D is unresolved. The sequence derives from an adult with an advanced solid tumor such as melanoma, head and neck, liver or kidney cancer. The input for sequencing was CD4+ or CD8+ T cells sorted from blood, taken in a trial of the OX40 agonist ivuxolimab. CDR3 amino acids: CASSEAYITLYGYTF. DNA for the CDR3: TGTGCCAGCAGTGAAGCGTATATCACACTCTATGGCTACACCTTC.